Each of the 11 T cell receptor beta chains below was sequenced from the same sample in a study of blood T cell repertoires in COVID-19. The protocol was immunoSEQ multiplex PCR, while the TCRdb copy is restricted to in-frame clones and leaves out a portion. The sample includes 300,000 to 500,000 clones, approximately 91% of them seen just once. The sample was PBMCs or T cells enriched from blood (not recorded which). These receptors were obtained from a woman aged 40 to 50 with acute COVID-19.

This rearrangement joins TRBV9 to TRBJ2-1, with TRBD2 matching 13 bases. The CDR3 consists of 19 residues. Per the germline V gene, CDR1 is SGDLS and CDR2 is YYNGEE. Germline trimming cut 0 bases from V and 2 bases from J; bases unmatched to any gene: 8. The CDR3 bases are TGTGCCAGCAGCGTAGGAGGTGGGACTAGCGGGATAGCCTACAATGAGCAGTTCTTC. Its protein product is CASSVGGGTSGIAYNEQFF.

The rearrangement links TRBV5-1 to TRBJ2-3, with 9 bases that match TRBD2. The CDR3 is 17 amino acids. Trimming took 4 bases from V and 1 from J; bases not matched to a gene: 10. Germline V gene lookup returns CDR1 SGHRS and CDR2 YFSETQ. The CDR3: CASSLASSSGGTDTQYF. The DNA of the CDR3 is TGCGCCAGCAGCCTCGCCTCATCTAGCGGGGGCACAGATACGCAGTATTTT.

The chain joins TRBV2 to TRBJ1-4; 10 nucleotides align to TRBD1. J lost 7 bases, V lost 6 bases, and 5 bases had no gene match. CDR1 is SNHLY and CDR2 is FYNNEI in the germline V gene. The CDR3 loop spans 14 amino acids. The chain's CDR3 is CASRRTGGAEKLFF. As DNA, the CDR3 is TGTGCCAGCAGAAGGACAGGGGGGGCTGAAAAACTGTTTTTT.

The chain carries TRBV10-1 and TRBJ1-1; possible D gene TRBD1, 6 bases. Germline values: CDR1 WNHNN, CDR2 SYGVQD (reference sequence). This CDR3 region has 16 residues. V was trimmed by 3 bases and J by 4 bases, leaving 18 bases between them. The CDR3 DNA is TGCGCCAGCAGTGAATTACCGGGACAATGGGGCACTGAAGCTTTCTTT. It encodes CASSELPGQWGTEAFF.

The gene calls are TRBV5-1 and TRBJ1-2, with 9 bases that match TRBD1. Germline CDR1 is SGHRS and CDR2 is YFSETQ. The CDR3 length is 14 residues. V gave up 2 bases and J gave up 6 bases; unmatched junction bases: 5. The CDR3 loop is CASSFYGTGNGYTF. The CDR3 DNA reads TGCGCCAGCAGCTTCTACGGGACAGGGAATGGCTACACCTTC.

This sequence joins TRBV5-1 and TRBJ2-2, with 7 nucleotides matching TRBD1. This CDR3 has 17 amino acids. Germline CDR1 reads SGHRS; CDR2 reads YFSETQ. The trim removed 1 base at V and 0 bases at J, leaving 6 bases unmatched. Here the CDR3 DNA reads TGCGCCAGCAGCTTGTTTCCTACAGGGGCGAACACCGGGGAGCTGTTTTTT. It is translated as CASSLFPTGANTGELFF.

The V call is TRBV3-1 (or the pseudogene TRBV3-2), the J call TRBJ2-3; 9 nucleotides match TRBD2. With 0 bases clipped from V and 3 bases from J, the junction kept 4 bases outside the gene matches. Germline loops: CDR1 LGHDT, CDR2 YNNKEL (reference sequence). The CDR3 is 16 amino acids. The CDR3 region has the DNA TGTGCCAGCAGCCAAGAGCTAGCGGGGAATACAGATACGCAGTATTTT. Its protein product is CASSQELAGNTDTQYF.

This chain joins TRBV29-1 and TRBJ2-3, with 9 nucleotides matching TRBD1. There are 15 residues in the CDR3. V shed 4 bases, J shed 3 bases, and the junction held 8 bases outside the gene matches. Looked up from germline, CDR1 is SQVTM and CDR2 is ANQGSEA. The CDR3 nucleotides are TGCAGCGTTGTCCCGGGACAGGGTGCAACAGATACGCAGTATTTT. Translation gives CSVVPGQGATDTQYF.

For the CDR3, the DNA is TGTGCCAGCAGCTTACAGGCCAGGGTCACCGGGGAGCTGTTTTTT. As protein: CASSLQARVTGELFF. V usage is TRBV7-9 and J usage is TRBJ2-2, with D possibly matching TRBD1 (5 bases). CDR3 length equals 15 residues. Trimming pared 2 bases from V and 4 bases from J, leaving 11 bases between. Germline loops: CDR1 SEHNR, CDR2 FQNEAQ (reference sequence). Supplemented by reference TRBV7-9 and TRBJ2-2, the full variable domain reads DTGVSQNPRHKITKRGQNVTFRCDPISEHNRLYWYRQTLGQGPEFLTYFQNEAQLEKSRLLSDRFSAERPKGSFSTLEIQRTEQGDSAMYLCASSLQARVTGELFFGEGSRLTVL.

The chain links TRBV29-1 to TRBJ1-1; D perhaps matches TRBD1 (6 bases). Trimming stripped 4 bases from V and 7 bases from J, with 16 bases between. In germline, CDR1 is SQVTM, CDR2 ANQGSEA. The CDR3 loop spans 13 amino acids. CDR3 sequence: CSVVIGGAGEAFF. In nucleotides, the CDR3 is TGCAGCGTTGTTATTGGGGGGGCTGGTGAAGCTTTCTTT. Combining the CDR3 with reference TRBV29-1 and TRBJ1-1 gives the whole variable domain SAVISQKPSRDICQRGTSLTIQCQVDSQVTMMFWYRQQPGQSLTLIATANQGSEATYESGFVIDKFPISRPNLTFSTLTVSNMSPEDSSIYLCSVVIGGAGEAFFGQGTRLTVV.

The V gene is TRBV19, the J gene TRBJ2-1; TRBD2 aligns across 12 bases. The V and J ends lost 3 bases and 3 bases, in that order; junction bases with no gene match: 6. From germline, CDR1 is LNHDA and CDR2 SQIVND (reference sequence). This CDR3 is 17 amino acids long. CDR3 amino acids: CASSIASGGAFYNEQFF. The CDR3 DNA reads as TGTGCCAGTAGTATTGCTAGCGGGGGGGCCTTCTACAATGAGCAGTTCTTC.